The rows below give T cell receptor beta chains drawn from one sample of a study of CD8 T cells in Susac syndrome. One entry per CDR3 protein, called by TCRdb with MiXCR from the immunoSEQ multiplex PCR reads. The sample shows around 160,000 distinct CDR3 sequences, 94% of them seen only once. Material for sequencing was CD4+ T cells from PBMCs. The receptors shown here come from a human donor with multiple sclerosis. Each CDR3 is given with its conserved first and last residue. The order of the fields is CDR3 DNA, CDR3 protein, D gene, CDR3 length, J gene, clone size, V gene. A D gene is named only where the DNA matches it firmly. A clone size is listed for some rows: how often the clone was seen (once, few, many), or a class if it is expanded.

CDR3 DNA: TGCAGTGCTCTACAGGGGGAACGGCGGACGTCCTCTGGAAACACCATATATTTT
CDR3 protein: CSALQGERRTSSGNTIYF
D gene: TRBD1
CDR3 length: 18
J gene: TRBJ1-3
clone size: NA
V gene: TRBV20-1

CDR3 DNA: TGTGCCAGCAGTAGGCGGGCGGCTGAAGCTTTCTTT
CDR3 protein: CASSRRAAEAFF
D gene: NA
CDR3 length: 12
J gene: TRBJ1-1
clone size: NA
V gene: TRBV2

CDR3 DNA: TGTGCCAGCAGTTTAAGGAGCGGCACATCCGGGGAGCTGTTTTTT
CDR3 protein: CASSLRSGTSGELFF
D gene: NA
CDR3 length: 15
J gene: TRBJ2-2
clone size: NA
V gene: TRBV6-1

CDR3 DNA: TGTGCCAGCCAAAGCGGGGGGGGAGAAAAACTGTTTTTT
CDR3 protein: CASQSGGGEKLFF
D gene: NA
CDR3 length: 13
J gene: TRBJ1-4
clone size: NA
V gene: TRBV12-3/TRBV12-4

CDR3 DNA: TGTGCCAGCAGTTCTCCGGGACAGGCGGCGGCCTATGGCTACACCTTC
CDR3 protein: CASSSPGQAAAYGYTF
D gene: TRBD1
CDR3 length: 16
J gene: TRBJ1-2
clone size: NA
V gene: TRBV6-5

CDR3 DNA: TGTGCCAGCAGCGTAGGAGGCAGGATTTCCCATGAAGCTTTCTTT
CDR3 protein: CASSVGGRISHEAFF
D gene: NA
CDR3 length: 15
J gene: TRBJ1-1
clone size: NA
V gene: TRBV9

CDR3 DNA: TGCAGCGTGGGAAACAGGGGTGGCGAGCAGTACTTC
CDR3 protein: CSVGNRGGEQYF
D gene: TRBD1
CDR3 length: 12
J gene: TRBJ2-7
clone size: NA
V gene: TRBV29-1

CDR3 DNA: TGCAGTGCTAGAAGGTCTAGTCGGCAGATCGGAGAGCAGTACTTC
CDR3 protein: CSARRSSRQIGEQYF
D gene: NA
CDR3 length: 15
J gene: TRBJ2-7
clone size: NA
V gene: TRBV20-1

CDR3 DNA: TGTGCCAGCAGTGAAATGGGGACCCAGTACTTC
CDR3 protein: CASSEMGTQYF
D gene: NA
CDR3 length: 11
J gene: TRBJ2-5
clone size: NA
V gene: TRBV2

CDR3 DNA: TGTGCCAGCAGTCGACAGGGCGGCAACGAGCAGTACTTC
CDR3 protein: CASSRQGGNEQYF
D gene: TRBD1
CDR3 length: 13
J gene: TRBJ2-7
clone size: NA
V gene: TRBV12-3/TRBV12-4

CDR3 DNA: TGTGCCAGCAGTTACGGGGCTAAGGTTAGGACTGAAGCTTTCTTT
CDR3 protein: CASSYGAKVRTEAFF
D gene: NA
CDR3 length: 15
J gene: TRBJ1-1
clone size: NA
V gene: TRBV6-5

CDR3 DNA: TGTGCCAGCAGCCTTGTTAGGGGGACAGCTTTCTTT
CDR3 protein: CASSLVRGTAFF
D gene: NA
CDR3 length: 12
J gene: TRBJ1-1
clone size: NA
V gene: TRBV11-1

CDR3 DNA: TGTGCCAGCAGTTTAGATGGGACTAGCGGGAGTTTCGAGCAGTACTTC
CDR3 protein: CASSLDGTSGSFEQYF
D gene: TRBD2
CDR3 length: 16
J gene: TRBJ2-7
clone size: NA
V gene: TRBV28

CDR3 DNA: TGTGCCATCGGGACGGGAGCAGATACGCAGTATTTT
CDR3 protein: CAIGTGADTQYF
D gene: NA
CDR3 length: 12
J gene: TRBJ2-3
clone size: NA
V gene: TRBV10-3

CDR3 DNA: TGCAGTTTAGGGCTCGGATTAGATCAGCCCCAGCATTTT
CDR3 protein: CSLGLGLDQPQHF
D gene: NA
CDR3 length: 13
J gene: TRBJ1-5
clone size: NA
V gene: TRBV20-1

CDR3 DNA: TGTGCCAGCAGTTTGGGTCACTATGGCTACACCTTC
CDR3 protein: CASSLGHYGYTF
D gene: NA
CDR3 length: 12
J gene: TRBJ1-2
clone size: NA
V gene: TRBV12-3/TRBV12-4

CDR3 DNA: TGCAGCGTTTCCCCCCGGGCGGGCTATGGCTACACCTTC
CDR3 protein: CSVSPRAGYGYTF
D gene: NA
CDR3 length: 13
J gene: TRBJ1-2
clone size: NA
V gene: TRBV29-1

CDR3 DNA: TGTGCCAGCAGCCCTAGGACAGGACCGAACACTGAAGCTTTCTTT
CDR3 protein: CASSPRTGPNTEAFF
D gene: TRBD1
CDR3 length: 15
J gene: TRBJ1-1
clone size: NA
V gene: TRBV7-9

CDR3 DNA: TGTGCCAGCAGTTTAGGGCAGATGGGCACCGGGGAGCTGTTTTTT
CDR3 protein: CASSLGQMGTGELFF
D gene: NA
CDR3 length: 15
J gene: TRBJ2-2
clone size: once
V gene: TRBV12-3/TRBV12-4

CDR3 DNA: TGCGCCAGCAGGACTAAGAATGAGCAGTTCTTC
CDR3 protein: CASRTKNEQFF
D gene: NA
CDR3 length: 11
J gene: TRBJ2-1
clone size: NA
V gene: TRBV10-1

CDR3 DNA: TGTGCCAGCAGCCAAGCCCTGCAGACTAATGAAAAACTGTTTTTT
CDR3 protein: CASSQALQTNEKLFF
D gene: NA
CDR3 length: 15
J gene: TRBJ1-4
clone size: NA
V gene: TRBV4-2

CDR3 DNA: TGTGCCAGTACAGGGGTTAACTATGGCTACACCTTC
CDR3 protein: CASTGVNYGYTF
D gene: TRBD1
CDR3 length: 12
J gene: TRBJ1-2
clone size: NA
V gene: TRBV6-6

CDR3 DNA: TGTGCCAGCAGTGCGAGGGGGAACACTGAAGCTTTCTTT
CDR3 protein: CASSARGNTEAFF
D gene: NA
CDR3 length: 13
J gene: TRBJ1-1
clone size: NA
V gene: TRBV12-3/TRBV12-4

CDR3 DNA: TGTGCCTGGAGTTGGGGGGAGACCCAGTACTTC
CDR3 protein: CAWSWGETQYF
D gene: NA
CDR3 length: 11
J gene: TRBJ2-5
clone size: NA
V gene: TRBV30

CDR3 DNA: TGTGCCAGCAGCTTGTGGATTAGCGGGGGCACAGATACGCAGTATTTT
CDR3 protein: CASSLWISGGTDTQYF
D gene: TRBD2
CDR3 length: 16
J gene: TRBJ2-3
clone size: NA
V gene: TRBV5-4

CDR3 DNA: TGCGCCAGCAGCCAGGACAGGGGCTCCTACGAGCAGTACTTC
CDR3 protein: CASSQDRGSYEQYF
D gene: TRBD1
CDR3 length: 14
J gene: TRBJ2-7
clone size: NA
V gene: TRBV4-3

CDR3 DNA: TGTGCCAGCAGGGTTGGGCCTAGCACAGATACGCAGTATTTT
CDR3 protein: CASRVGPSTDTQYF
D gene: NA
CDR3 length: 14
J gene: TRBJ2-3
clone size: NA
V gene: TRBV28

CDR3 DNA: TGCGCCAGCAAGGGACTAGAGAACACCGGGGAGCTGTTTTTT
CDR3 protein: CASKGLENTGELFF
D gene: TRBD2
CDR3 length: 14
J gene: TRBJ2-2
clone size: NA
V gene: TRBV5-1

CDR3 DNA: TGTGCCTGGAGTGTACTCCTTCCAAGAGCCAACGAGCAGTACTTC
CDR3 protein: CAWSVLLPRANEQYF
D gene: NA
CDR3 length: 15
J gene: TRBJ2-7
clone size: once
V gene: TRBV30

CDR3 DNA: TGCGCCAGCAGTGCGGAGGGGGCCGGGCAGCCCCAGCATTTT
CDR3 protein: CASSAEGAGQPQHF
D gene: TRBD1
CDR3 length: 14
J gene: TRBJ1-5
clone size: NA
V gene: TRBV10-2

CDR3 DNA: TGCAGTGCTGGGTCGAGACCGGGGGCCATTCAGTACTTC
CDR3 protein: CSAGSRPGAIQYF
D gene: NA
CDR3 length: 13
J gene: TRBJ2-4
clone size: NA
V gene: TRBV20-1

CDR3 DNA: TGTGCCAGCTCACCACCGGATGGATATGAAGCTTTCTTT
CDR3 protein: CASSPPDGYEAFF
D gene: NA
CDR3 length: 13
J gene: TRBJ1-1
clone size: NA
V gene: TRBV18

CDR3 DNA: TGCAGCGTTGAATACCGGACAGAAGGGGGCTACGAGCAGTACTTC
CDR3 protein: CSVEYRTEGGYEQYF
D gene: NA
CDR3 length: 15
J gene: TRBJ2-7
clone size: NA
V gene: TRBV29-1

CDR3 DNA: TGTGCCAGCAGCTTAGAGAGAAGTTCTGGGGCCAACGTCCTGACTTTC
CDR3 protein: CASSLERSSGANVLTF
D gene: NA
CDR3 length: 16
J gene: TRBJ2-6
clone size: NA
V gene: TRBV7-2

CDR3 DNA: TGCAGCGTTATTATCCTCGGACTAGCGGGCACAGATACGCAGTATTTT
CDR3 protein: CSVIILGLAGTDTQYF
D gene: TRBD2
CDR3 length: 16
J gene: TRBJ2-3
clone size: NA
V gene: TRBV29-1

CDR3 DNA: TGCGCCAGCAGCCAAGAATTTGGGAAATTCTATGGCTACACCTTC
CDR3 protein: CASSQEFGKFYGYTF
D gene: NA
CDR3 length: 15
J gene: TRBJ1-2
clone size: NA
V gene: TRBV4-3

CDR3 DNA: TGTGCCAGCAGCCAGGTCGTTACAACGAACACCGGGGAGCTGTTTTTT
CDR3 protein: CASSQVVTTNTGELFF
D gene: NA
CDR3 length: 16
J gene: TRBJ2-2
clone size: once
V gene: TRBV7-9

CDR3 DNA: TGTGCCAGCTCCCAGGGTCAGGACGTCTATGGCTACACCTTC
CDR3 protein: CASSQGQDVYGYTF
D gene: NA
CDR3 length: 14
J gene: TRBJ1-2
clone size: NA
V gene: TRBV6-6

CDR3 DNA: TGTGCCACCATGTCAACTCGGGAATATACGCAGTATTTT
CDR3 protein: CATMSTREYTQYF
D gene: NA
CDR3 length: 13
J gene: TRBJ2-3
clone size: NA
V gene: TRBV15

CDR3 DNA: TGTGCCTGGAGTAGGACAGTCGGAAATCAGCCCCAGCATTTT
CDR3 protein: CAWSRTVGNQPQHF
D gene: NA
CDR3 length: 14
J gene: TRBJ1-5
clone size: NA
V gene: TRBV30

CDR3 DNA: TGCAGTGCTAAGGCACTAGCGGGAGACACCGGGGAGCTGTTTTTT
CDR3 protein: CSAKALAGDTGELFF
D gene: TRBD2
CDR3 length: 15
J gene: TRBJ2-2
clone size: NA
V gene: TRBV20-1

CDR3 DNA: TGTGCCAGCAGTGATCCCCCCAGGGAAGAGACCCAGTACTTC
CDR3 protein: CASSDPPREETQYF
D gene: NA
CDR3 length: 14
J gene: TRBJ2-5
clone size: NA
V gene: TRBV25-1

CDR3 DNA: TGTGCCAGCAGCCAAGGTCGGGGGTCGAACACCGGGGAGCTGTTTTTT
CDR3 protein: CASSQGRGSNTGELFF
D gene: NA
CDR3 length: 16
J gene: TRBJ2-2
clone size: NA
V gene: TRBV4-2

CDR3 DNA: TGTGCCAGCAGCCGATACCAAAGCGGGAATGAGCAGTTCTTC
CDR3 protein: CASSRYQSGNEQFF
D gene: NA
CDR3 length: 14
J gene: TRBJ2-1
clone size: NA
V gene: TRBV7-2

CDR3 DNA: TGCGCCAGCAGCCAGCCCACTAGCGATCGCTACGAGCAGTACTTC
CDR3 protein: CASSQPTSDRYEQYF
D gene: TRBD2
CDR3 length: 15
J gene: TRBJ2-7
clone size: NA
V gene: TRBV4-1

CDR3 DNA: TGTGCCAGCAGTTACGCGAGCCTAAGGGTCTACGAGCAGTACTTC
CDR3 protein: CASSYASLRVYEQYF
D gene: NA
CDR3 length: 15
J gene: TRBJ2-7
clone size: NA
V gene: TRBV6-2/TRBV6-3

CDR3 DNA: TGTGCCAGCAGCTTGGGGGTGTACAATGAGCAGTTCTTC
CDR3 protein: CASSLGVYNEQFF
D gene: NA
CDR3 length: 13
J gene: TRBJ2-1
clone size: NA
V gene: TRBV5-6

CDR3 DNA: TGTGCCAGTAGTATAAGGCTGTATGACTCCTACGAGCAGTACTTC
CDR3 protein: CASSIRLYDSYEQYF
D gene: NA
CDR3 length: 15
J gene: TRBJ2-7
clone size: few
V gene: TRBV19

CDR3 DNA: TGCAGCGTAGAGCGGACAGGGACAGATACGCAGTATTTT
CDR3 protein: CSVERTGTDTQYF
D gene: TRBD1
CDR3 length: 13
J gene: TRBJ2-3
clone size: NA
V gene: TRBV29-1

CDR3 DNA: TGTGCCAGCAGCCATCCCGAGAGGGGGTTGACTGGCTACACCTTC
CDR3 protein: CASSHPERGLTGYTF
D gene: NA
CDR3 length: 15
J gene: TRBJ1-2
clone size: NA
V gene: TRBV3-1

CDR3 DNA: TGTGCCAGCAGCATTCTAGCGGGCTGGAGGAATGAGCAGTTCTTC
CDR3 protein: CASSILAGWRNEQFF
D gene: TRBD2
CDR3 length: 15
J gene: TRBJ2-1
clone size: NA
V gene: TRBV28

CDR3 DNA: TGTGCCAGCGGTCGACAGGAAAACTACGAGCAGTACTTC
CDR3 protein: CASGRQENYEQYF
D gene: NA
CDR3 length: 13
J gene: TRBJ2-7
clone size: NA
V gene: TRBV3-1

CDR3 DNA: TGTGCCAGCTCACCAATAACCACGACAGGGTCGGTTGAAAAACTGTTTTTT
CDR3 protein: CASSPITTTGSVEKLFF
D gene: TRBD1
CDR3 length: 17
J gene: TRBJ1-4
clone size: NA
V gene: TRBV18